The table lists the clone carrying this TCR beta chain with a few counts. What it recognizes is unknown. Its ends do not fully match the called genes, so a read error is possible. Generation of TCR beta libraries employed quantitative 5'-RACE incorporating molecular barcodes. Each CDR3 protein gets one entry after TCRdb re-called the 5' RACE reads with MiXCR. The sample yields about 750,000 distinct CDR3 sequences, roughly 19% seen once. These data originate in a study of CD8 T cells in ankylosing spondylitis. Broader study findings: Roughly 8 highly homologous variants formed a TCR beta motif that appeared characteristic of ankylosing spondylitis blood. Clones linked with disease were CD8+ and fairly uncommon in the peripheral blood.

This CDR3 is 14 amino acids long. The germline CDR1 and CDR2 sequences are SGHTA and FQGNSA. The specimen was blood, either unsorted or a sorted T cell fraction (not recorded which). The chain carries TRBV7-2 and TRBJ2-7; 9 bases are shared with TRBD2. The TCR comes from a male donor with ankylosing spondylitis. The DNA for the CDR3 is TGTGCCAGCAGCGGGATTCGTCGCACTAGCGGGTTAAACTTC. Encoded protein: CASSGIRRTSGLNF.